This TCR beta chain is drawn from a study of OX40 agonist ivuxolimab in advanced cancers. Assay: immunoSEQ multiplex PCR; the TCRdb copy retains only in-frame clones and omits some. The profile shows 14,000 or so clones, more than 75% of them singletons. This TCR was sampled from an adult with an advanced solid tumor such as melanoma, head and neck, liver or kidney cancer. The sequences come from CD4+ or CD8+ T cells sorted from blood, collected in a trial of the OX40 agonist ivuxolimab.

The CDR3: CASSSQGSGELFF. CDR3 coding DNA: TGTGCCAGCAGTTCTCAGGGGTCCGGGGAGCTGTTTTTT. The chain couples TRBV2 to TRBJ2-2, with D maybe TRBD1 (6 bases). Germline CDR1 is SNHLY and CDR2 is FYNNEI. V was trimmed by 5 bases and J by 6 bases, leaving 10 bases between them. CDR3 length equals 13 residues.